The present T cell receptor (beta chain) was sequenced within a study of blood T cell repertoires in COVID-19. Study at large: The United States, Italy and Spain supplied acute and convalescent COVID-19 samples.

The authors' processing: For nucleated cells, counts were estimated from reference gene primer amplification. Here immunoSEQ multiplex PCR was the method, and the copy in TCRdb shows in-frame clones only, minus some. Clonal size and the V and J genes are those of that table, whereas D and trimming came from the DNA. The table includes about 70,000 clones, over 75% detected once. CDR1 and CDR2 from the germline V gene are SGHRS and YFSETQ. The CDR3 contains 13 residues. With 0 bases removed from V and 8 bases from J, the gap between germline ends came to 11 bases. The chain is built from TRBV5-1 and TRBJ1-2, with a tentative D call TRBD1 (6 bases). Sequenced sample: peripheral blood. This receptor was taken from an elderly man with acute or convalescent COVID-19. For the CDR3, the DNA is TGCGCCAGCAGCTTGGGGACAGAGGGGGGCTACACCTTC. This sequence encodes CASSLGTEGGYTF.